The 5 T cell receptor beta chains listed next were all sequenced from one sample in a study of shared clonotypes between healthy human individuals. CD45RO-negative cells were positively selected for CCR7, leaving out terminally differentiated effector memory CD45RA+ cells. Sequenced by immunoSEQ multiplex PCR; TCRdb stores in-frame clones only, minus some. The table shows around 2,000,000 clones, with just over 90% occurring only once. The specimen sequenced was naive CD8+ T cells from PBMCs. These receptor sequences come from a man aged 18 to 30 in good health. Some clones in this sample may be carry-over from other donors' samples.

CDR3 region: CASRLGGNNEQFF. The DNA of the CDR3 is TGTGCCAGCAGGCTGGGAGGGAACAATGAGCAGTTCTTC. The chain is built from TRBV11-2 and TRBJ2-1; TRBD2 aligns across 7 bases. The CDR3 spans 13 residues. Germline CDR1 is SGHAT and CDR2 is FQNNGV. V lost 6 bases to trimming and J lost 5 bases; unmatched junction nucleotides: 4.

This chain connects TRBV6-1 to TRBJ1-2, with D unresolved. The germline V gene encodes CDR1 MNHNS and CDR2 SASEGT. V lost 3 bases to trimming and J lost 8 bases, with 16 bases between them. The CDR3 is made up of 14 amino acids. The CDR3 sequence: CASSEEGGLRGYTF. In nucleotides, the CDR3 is TGTGCCAGCAGTGAGGAGGGCGGACTTCGAGGCTACACCTTC.

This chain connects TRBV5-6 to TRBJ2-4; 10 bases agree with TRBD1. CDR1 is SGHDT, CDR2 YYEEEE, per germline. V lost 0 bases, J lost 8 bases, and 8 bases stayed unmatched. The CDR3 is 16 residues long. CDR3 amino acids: CASSLATGQGGDIQYF. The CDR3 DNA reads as TGTGCCAGCAGCTTGGCCACTGGACAGGGGGGTGACATTCAGTACTTC.

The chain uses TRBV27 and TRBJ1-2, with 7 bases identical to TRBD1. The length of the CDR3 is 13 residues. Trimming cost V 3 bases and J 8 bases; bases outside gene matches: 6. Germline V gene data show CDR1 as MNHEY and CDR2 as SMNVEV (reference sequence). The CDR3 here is CASSFAQGGGYTF. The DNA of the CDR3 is TGTGCCAGCAGTTTCGCCCAGGGGGGGGGCTACACCTTC.

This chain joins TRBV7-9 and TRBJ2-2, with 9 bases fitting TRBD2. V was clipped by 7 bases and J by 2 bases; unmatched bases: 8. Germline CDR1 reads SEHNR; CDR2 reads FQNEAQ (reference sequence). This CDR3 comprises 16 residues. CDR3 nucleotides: TGTGCCAGCAAGGGGGCGACTAGCGGAAACACCGGGGAGCTGTTTTTT. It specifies CASKGATSGNTGELFF.